This T cell receptor (beta chain) was observed in a study of cytomegalovirus exposure and HLA in healthy donors. Study-wide findings and caveats: The authors assumed roughly uniform sequencing depth across donors for presence/absence analyses. A later analysis reported that several of the most significant clusters appeared to be linked to common viral pathogens, among them Epstein-Barr virus.

It was with 60 Vbeta and 13 Jbeta primers that the PCR ran. The assay was immunoSEQ multiplex PCR, and TCRdb's table has in-frame clones only and misses some. The top ten hold 15% to 20% of the sample, which has around 100,000 clones, around 77% seen once. This CDR3 spans 18 amino acids. Trimming removed 4 bases at V and 0 bases at J, with 22 bases between. Germline-derived CDR1 and CDR2 are MDHEN and SYDVKM. As regards this clone: Its matching antigen is unknown.

Sequences were obtained from PBMCs. The chain links TRBV28 to TRBJ2-7, with a tentative D call TRBD2 (5 bases). This receptor was obtained from a woman aged 60 to 75 in good health and CMV-seropositive. The CDR3 DNA is TGTGCCAGCAGTTCTGGACTGCAATTCTTCTCTGGCTCCTACGAGCAGTACTTC. It specifies CASSSGLQFFSGSYEQYF.